What follows are 8 T cell receptor beta chains derived from one specimen sequenced in a study of shared clonotypes between healthy human individuals. Here immunoSEQ multiplex PCR was the method, and the copy in TCRdb shows in-frame clones only, minus some. This table holds around 2.5 million clones, roughly 93% found once. The sequenced sample consisted of naive CD4+ T cells from PBMCs. Described subset: CD45RA+ positively selected. The origin of the receptors is a man aged 18 to 30 in good health. Some clones in this sample may be carry-over from other donors' samples.

The V gene is TRBV28, the J gene TRBJ2-7; D is unresolved. The germline CDR1 and CDR2 sequences are MDHEN and SYDVKM. Trimming pared 6 bases from V and 6 bases from J, leaving 15 bases between. The CDR3 sequence is 13 residues long. This CDR3 reads CASSNGPGLEQYF. The DNA of the CDR3 is TGTGCCAGCAGCAATGGACCCGGTCTCGAGCAGTACTTC. Using reference TRBV28 and TRBJ2-7 for the parts outside the CDR3, the full variable domain is DVKVTQSSRYLVKRTGEKVFLECVQDMDHENMFWYRQDPGLGLRLIYFSYDVKMKEKGDIPEGYSVSREKKERFSLILESASTNQTSMYLCASSNGPGLEQYFGPGTRLTVT.

As regards this clone: The sample contains more than one DNA sequence encoding this CDR3. Here the CDR3 reads CASSPGQGNQPQHF. The CDR3, as DNA: TGTGCCAGTAGTCCAGGACAGGGTAATCAGCCCCAGCATTTT. The chain is built from TRBV19 and TRBJ1-5; 8 bases agree with TRBD1. Trimming at V came to 5 bases and at J to 4 bases, leaving 4 bases not matched to a gene. Germline V gene lookup returns CDR1 LNHDA and CDR2 SQIVND (reference sequence). The CDR3 has 14 amino acids.

The genes are TRBV6-5 and TRBJ1-1; 7 positions match TRBD1. With V trimmed by 0 bases and J by 4 bases, 5 bases remained unmatched. The CDR3 extends over 15 amino acids. CDR1 is MNHEY and CDR2 is SVGAGI in the germline V gene. CDR3 nucleotides: TGTGCCAGCAGTTACTCGAACCCAGGGGGCACTGAAGCTTTCTTT. Translated: CASSYSNPGGTEAFF.

The gene calls are TRBV29-1 and TRBJ1-2; D might be TRBD1 (5 bases). This CDR3 region has 12 residues. Between the trimmed V and J ends, which lost 2 bases and 7 bases, there was a span of 11 bases. Germline V gene lookup returns CDR1 SQVTM and CDR2 ANQGSEA. The CDR3 here is CSVEPSGGGYTF. The DNA for the CDR3 is TGCAGCGTTGAACCCTCTGGGGGTGGCTACACCTTC. The whole variable domain, remainder taken from reference TRBV29-1 and TRBJ1-2, is SAVISQKPSRDICQRGTSLTIQCQVDSQVTMMFWYRQQPGQSLTLIATANQGSEATYESGFVIDKFPISRPNLTFSTLTVSNMSPEDSSIYLCSVEPSGGGYTFGSGTRLTVV.

This clone was detected once. The V call is TRBV6-1, the J call TRBJ1-4; possibly TRBD1 for D (6 bases). The CDR3 sequence is 15 residues long. The V gene's germline CDR1 is MNHNS and CDR2 SASEGT. Trimming took 6 bases from V and 8 from J, leaving 19 bases between them. CDR3 DNA: TGTGCCAGCAGAGTCAACCCGGGGGCTTTGGAAAAACTGTTTTTT. This codes for CASRVNPGALEKLFF.

This sequence joins TRBV2 and TRBJ1-2; D is perhaps TRBD1 (5 bases). Trimming took off 2 bases at V and 7 bases at J, with 14 bases between the two ends. The CDR3 runs 14 residues. The germline CDR1 and CDR2 sequences are SNHLY and FYNNEI. In DNA, the CDR3 is TGTGCCAGCAGTGAAAGCAGGGTTGAAGGTGGCTACACCTTC. Its translation is CASSESRVEGGYTF.

The rearrangement joins TRBV5-4 to TRBJ2-7; TRBD2 is a possible D gene (6 bases). The CDR3 loop spans 14 amino acids. Germline loops: CDR1 SGHNT, CDR2 YYREEE (reference sequence). V shed 2 bases and J shed 5 bases, with 14 bases lying between them. The CDR3: CASSLRLGVNEQYF. In DNA, the CDR3 is TGTGCCAGCAGCTTAAGACTAGGAGTGAACGAGCAGTACTTC.

V gene TRBV7-2 combines with J gene TRBJ1-1; TRBD1 is a possible D gene (5 bases). V dropped 4 bases and J dropped 3 bases, with 12 bases sitting between them. The CDR3 consists of 14 residues. Germline V gene data show CDR1 as SGHTA and CDR2 as FQGNSA. The CDR3: CASSSGPPYTEAFF. CDR3 DNA sequence: TGTGCCAGCAGCTCGGGACCGCCGTACACTGAAGCTTTCTTT.